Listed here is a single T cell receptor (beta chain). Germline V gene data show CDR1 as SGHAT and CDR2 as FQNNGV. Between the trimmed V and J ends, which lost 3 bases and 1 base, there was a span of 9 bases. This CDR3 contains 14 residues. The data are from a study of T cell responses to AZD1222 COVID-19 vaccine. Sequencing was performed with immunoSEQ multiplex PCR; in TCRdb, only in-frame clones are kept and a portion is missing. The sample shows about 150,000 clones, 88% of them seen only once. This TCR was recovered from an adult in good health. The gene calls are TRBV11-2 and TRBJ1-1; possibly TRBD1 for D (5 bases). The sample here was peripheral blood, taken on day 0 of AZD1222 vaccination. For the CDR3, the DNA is TGTGCCAGCAGCTTGACGGACACGAACACTGAAGCTTTCTTT. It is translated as CASSLTDTNTEAFF.